The T cell receptor (beta chain) described here comes from a study of blood T cell repertoires in COVID-19. At the level of the study: The samples span acute and convalescent COVID-19 from the United States, Italy and Spain.

Germline V CDR1 and CDR2: LNHNV, YYDKDF (reference sequence). Germline trimming cut 0 bases from V and 7 bases from J; bases unmatched to any gene: 9. The CDR3 runs to 16 residues. TCRdb's copy holds only in-frame clones and misses some; the assay was immunoSEQ multiplex PCR. The data show approximately 250,000 clones, around 81% seen once. This TCR was sampled from a woman aged 55-70 years with active or convalescent COVID-19. The sequenced material came from peripheral blood. The V and J genes are TRBV15 and TRBJ1-5, with 7 bases fitting TRBD1. The DNA for the CDR3 is TGTGCCACCAGCAGAGAGGACAGGTCAGGAGGGCAGCCCCAGCATTTT. As protein: CATSREDRSGGQPQHF.